This T cell receptor (beta chain) originates from a study of shared clonotypes between healthy human individuals. V trimming: 0 bases; J trimming: 4 bases; junction bases outside the gene matches: 9. Germline assignment: CDR1 LGHNA and CDR2 YNFKEQ. The CDR3 covers 17 residues. Clones were read by immunoSEQ multiplex PCR, and TCRdb kept only the in-frame ones, dropping some. The profile shows 490,000 or so clones, 60% to 85% of them singletons. Samples left unsorted employed around 92 million PBMCs for genomic DNA. What was sequenced was PBMCs. The chain is built from TRBV4-2 and TRBJ2-7, with TRBD2 matching 10 bases. The clonotype comes from a woman aged 35 to 49 in good health. Some clones in this sample may be carry-over from other donors' samples. CDR3 region: CASSQDIGLAVPYEQYF. The CDR3 DNA is TGTGCCAGCAGCCAAGATATAGGACTAGCGGTGCCATACGAGCAGTACTTC.